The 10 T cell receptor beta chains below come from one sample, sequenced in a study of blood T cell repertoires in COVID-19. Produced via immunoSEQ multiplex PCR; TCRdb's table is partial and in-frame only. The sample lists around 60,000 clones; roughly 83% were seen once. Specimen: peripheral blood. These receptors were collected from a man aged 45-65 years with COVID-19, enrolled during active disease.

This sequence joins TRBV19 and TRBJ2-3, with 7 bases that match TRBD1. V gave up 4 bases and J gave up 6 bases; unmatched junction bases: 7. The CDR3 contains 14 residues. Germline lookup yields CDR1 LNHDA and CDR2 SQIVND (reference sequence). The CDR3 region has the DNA TGTGCCAGTAGTACGACAGGGTACGGGGATACGCAGTATTTT. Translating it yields CASSTTGYGDTQYF.

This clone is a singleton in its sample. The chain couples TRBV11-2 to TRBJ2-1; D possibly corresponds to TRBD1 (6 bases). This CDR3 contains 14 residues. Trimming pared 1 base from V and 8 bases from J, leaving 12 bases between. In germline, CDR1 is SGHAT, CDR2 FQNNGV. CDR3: CASSLAGRGYEQFF. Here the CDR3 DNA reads TGTGCCAGCAGCTTAGCGGGTAGGGGGTATGAGCAGTTCTTC.

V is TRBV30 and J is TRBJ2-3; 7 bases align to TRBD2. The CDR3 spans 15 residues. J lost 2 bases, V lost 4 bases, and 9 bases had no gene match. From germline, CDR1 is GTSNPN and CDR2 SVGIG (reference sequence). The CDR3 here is CAWTEGGSTTDTQYF. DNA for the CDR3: TGTGCCTGGACCGAGGGCGGGAGTACCACAGATACGCAGTATTTT.

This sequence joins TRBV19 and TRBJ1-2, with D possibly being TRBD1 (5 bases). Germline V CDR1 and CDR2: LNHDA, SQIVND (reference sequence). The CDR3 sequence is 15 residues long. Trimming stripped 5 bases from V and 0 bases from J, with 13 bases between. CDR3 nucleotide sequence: TGTGCCAGTAGTCTACAGGTGCTCCCTAACTATGGCTACACCTTC. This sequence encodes CASSLQVLPNYGYTF.

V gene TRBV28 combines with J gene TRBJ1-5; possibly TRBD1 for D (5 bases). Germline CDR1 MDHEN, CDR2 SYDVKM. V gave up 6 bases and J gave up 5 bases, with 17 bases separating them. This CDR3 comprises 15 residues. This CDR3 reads CASSPTRGFHQPQHF. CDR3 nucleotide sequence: TGTGCCAGCAGCCCTACAAGGGGATTCCATCAGCCCCAGCATTTT.

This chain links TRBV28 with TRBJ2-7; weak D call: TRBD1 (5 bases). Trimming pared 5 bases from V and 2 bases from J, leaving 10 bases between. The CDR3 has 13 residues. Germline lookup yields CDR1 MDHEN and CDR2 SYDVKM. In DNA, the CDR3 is TGTGCCAGCAGTGGGGCAGGGACCTACGAGCAGTACTTC. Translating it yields CASSGAGTYEQYF.

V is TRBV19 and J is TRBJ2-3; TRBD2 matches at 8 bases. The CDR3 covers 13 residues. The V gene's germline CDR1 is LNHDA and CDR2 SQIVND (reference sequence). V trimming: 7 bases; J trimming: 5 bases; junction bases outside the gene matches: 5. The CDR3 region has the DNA TGTGCCAGTAAGCGGGAGAGATTAGATACGCAGTATTTT. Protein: CASKRERLDTQYF.

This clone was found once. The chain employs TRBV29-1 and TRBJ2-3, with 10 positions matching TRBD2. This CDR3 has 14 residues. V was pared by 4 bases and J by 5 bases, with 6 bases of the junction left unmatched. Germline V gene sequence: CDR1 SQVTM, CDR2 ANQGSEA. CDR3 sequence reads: CSVASGRWRDTQYF. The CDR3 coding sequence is TGCAGCGTTGCTAGCGGGAGATGGAGAGATACGCAGTATTTT.

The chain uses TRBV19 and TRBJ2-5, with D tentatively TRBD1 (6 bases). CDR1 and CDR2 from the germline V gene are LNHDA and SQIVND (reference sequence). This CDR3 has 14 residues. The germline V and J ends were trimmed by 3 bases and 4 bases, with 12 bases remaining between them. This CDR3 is CASSIGARGETQYF. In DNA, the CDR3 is TGTGCCAGTAGTATCGGGGCCAGGGGAGAGACCCAGTACTTC. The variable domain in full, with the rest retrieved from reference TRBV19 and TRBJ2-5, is DGGITQSPKYLFRKEGQNVTLSCEQNLNHDAMYWYRQDPGQGLRLIYYSQIVNDFQKGDIAEGYSVSREKKESFPLTVTSAQKNPTAFYLCASSIGARGETQYFGPGTRLLVL.

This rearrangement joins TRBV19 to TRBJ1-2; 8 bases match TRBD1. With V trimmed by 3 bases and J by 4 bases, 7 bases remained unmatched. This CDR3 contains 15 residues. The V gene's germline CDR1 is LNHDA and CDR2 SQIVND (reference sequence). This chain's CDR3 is CASSIGGQGAYGYTF. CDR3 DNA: TGTGCCAGTAGTATCGGTGGGCAGGGGGCCTATGGCTACACCTTC.